Listed below are T cell receptor beta chains from one sample, sequenced in a study of response to subunit inactivated influenza vaccine. TCRdb reprocessed the RT-PCR reads with MiXCR, giving one entry per CDR3 protein. This table holds about 500,000 distinct CDR3 sequences, 15% to 20% found once. The sample here was CD4+ T cells sorted from PBMCs, taken roughly 24 months after vaccination. These receptors came from a man aged 50 to 69 who received an inactivated influenza vaccine. Each CDR3 is given with its conserved first and last residue. A D gene is named only where the DNA matches it firmly. The size of a clone is reported for some rows only, either as once, few or many, or as a class for expanded clones.

CDR3nt	CDR3aa	d_gene	abundance	v_gene	j_gene
TGTGCCAGCAGACCGGGTAGGGACACTGAAGCTTTCTTT	CASRPGRDTEAFF	.	many	TRBV6-2/TRBV6-3	TRBJ1-1
TGCGCCAGCAGCCCTGGGAGGCCAGATACGCAGTATTTT	CASSPGRPDTQYF	.	few	TRBV5-1	TRBJ2-3
TGTGCCAGCAGCAAGAAACAGGGGGTTAATACCGGGGAGCTGTTTTTT	CASSKKQGVNTGELFF	TRBD1	.	TRBV3-1	TRBJ2-2
TGTGCCAGTAGTATAGTGCAGGGGTCGGGCAATCAGCCCCAGCATTTT	CASSIVQGSGNQPQHF	.	few	TRBV19	TRBJ1-5
TGTGCCAGCAGCCGGGGGGCTACTGAAGCTTTCTTT	CASSRGATEAFF	.	.	TRBV3-1	TRBJ1-1
TGCAGTGCTAGAGACCTACAGGGGACTAGGGCCAATCAGCCCCAGCATTTT	CSARDLQGTRANQPQHF	TRBD1	.	TRBV20-1	TRBJ1-5
TGTGCCAGCAGTTTATGGGGCGCGGGTGCGAACCAAGAGACCCAGTACTTC	CASSLWGAGANQETQYF	.	.	TRBV12-3/TRBV12-4	TRBJ2-5
TGCAGTGCTCAGGCAGGGGCCTCGAACACTGAAGCTTTCTTT	CSAQAGASNTEAFF	.	.	TRBV20-1	TRBJ1-1
TGCAGTGCTAGAGATTTTGCGGGGAGAGATACGCAGTATTTT	CSARDFAGRDTQYF	.	.	TRBV20-1	TRBJ2-3
TGTGCCAGCAGCTCCCCAGGGAGGAGTACAGATACGCAGTATTTT	CASSSPGRSTDTQYF	.	many	TRBV7-2	TRBJ2-3
TGCAGTGCTACTAGCGGGAGGGCCGATGAGACCCAGTACTTC	CSATSGRADETQYF	TRBD2	few	TRBV20-1	TRBJ2-5
TGCAGCGTAGGACAGGGGGGCCCGAACACTGAAGCTTTCTTT	CSVGQGGPNTEAFF	TRBD1	few	TRBV29-1	TRBJ1-1
TGTGCCACCAGCAGAGATCAGCGGATTGAAGCTTTCTTT	CATSRDQRIEAFF	.	.	TRBV15	TRBJ1-1
TGTGCCAGCAGCCAAGATCATCCGGGACTAGCGGGAGTACATGAGCAGTTCTTC	CASSQDHPGLAGVHEQFF	TRBD2	.	TRBV3-1	TRBJ2-1
TGTGCCATCAGACTGACAGGGGGATATGGCTACACCTTC	CAIRLTGGYGYTF	TRBD1	.	TRBV10-3	TRBJ1-2
TGTGCCAGCAGCTTAGAAAGGGTGAATAAGCAGTTCTTC	CASSLERVNKQFF	.	.	TRBV11-2	TRBJ2-1
TGTGCCAGCAGTTCGACAGGGGGAAGTGAGCAGTACTTC	CASSSTGGSEQYF	TRBD1	many	TRBV27	TRBJ2-7
TGTGCCAGCAGTGAAGTATGGGGAAGCAATCAGCCCCAGCATTTT	CASSEVWGSNQPQHF	.	few	TRBV6-1	TRBJ1-5
TGTGCCAGCAGCTACAGCGGGAGGGCCTTGAATGAGCAGTTCTTC	CASSYSGRALNEQFF	TRBD2	.	TRBV3-1	TRBJ2-1
TGCAGTGCCTCCTCTCTAAGGACAGGGGTAACAGATACGCAGTATTTT	CSASSLRTGVTDTQYF	TRBD1	.	TRBV20-1	TRBJ2-3
TGTGCCAGCAGCCAAGATTCAACAGGGTTTCGGTTCTTC	CASSQDSTGFRFF	.	.	TRBV4-2	TRBJ2-1
TGTGCCACCGGCACGGTAGATACGCAGTATTTT	CATGTVDTQYF	.	few	TRBV10-3	TRBJ2-3
TGTGCCAGCAGTGAAGTTAGCGACAGAAACTATGGCTACACCTTC	CASSEVSDRNYGYTF	.	few	TRBV6-1	TRBJ1-2
TGTGCCAGCAGCGTAGTTGGGCGCACAGATACGCAGTATTTT	CASSVVGRTDTQYF	.	once	TRBV9	TRBJ2-3
TGCAGCGTTGAAGATCCGGGGGGCGAGCAGTACTTC	CSVEDPGGEQYF	TRBD2	.	TRBV29-1	TRBJ2-7
TGCGCCAGCAGCCAAGAGTTTAGCTCCTATAATTCACCCCTCCACTTT	CASSQEFSSYNSPLHF	.	few	TRBV4-1	TRBJ1-6
TGTGCCATCGCAAACGGGACAAGCTATAGCAATCAGCCCCAGCATTTT	CAIANGTSYSNQPQHF	.	.	TRBV10-3	TRBJ1-5
TGTGCCAGCAGTTTATATAGTGTAGCGGGGGGGACCGGTGCCGGGGAGCTGTTTTTT	CASSLYSVAGGTGAGELFF	TRBD2	.	TRBV27	TRBJ2-2
TGTGCCAGCCGGACTCAGGGGGGAAGCGGAGATACGCAGTATTTT	CASRTQGGSGDTQYF	.	.	TRBV28	TRBJ2-3
TGTGCCAGCAATTCCGGGACAGGGTGGACCGGGGAGCTGTTTTTT	CASNSGTGWTGELFF	TRBD1	few	TRBV12-3/TRBV12-4	TRBJ2-2
TGTGCCACCCAGGGGGCGCTTGGCTATGGCTACACCTTC	CATQGALGYGYTF	TRBD1	few	TRBV7-9	TRBJ1-2
TGTGCCAGCAGCCACCCTTTACGGGGGACCTCCTACGAGCAGTACTTC	CASSHPLRGTSYEQYF	.	few	TRBV3-1	TRBJ2-7
TGTGCCATCAGTGAGAGGGCGGCAGGGGTAATGAGTGGGGCTTTCTTT	CAISERAAGVMSGAFF	.	few	TRBV10-3	TRBJ1-1
TGTGCCATCAGTGAGGGTAGCTCCTATAATTCACCCCTCCACTTT	CAISEGSSYNSPLHF	.	few	TRBV10-3	TRBJ1-6
TGTGCCACCAGCGCAGCGGGGGGCCGGTGGGAGACCCAGTACTTC	CATSAAGGRWETQYF	TRBD2	few	TRBV15	TRBJ2-5